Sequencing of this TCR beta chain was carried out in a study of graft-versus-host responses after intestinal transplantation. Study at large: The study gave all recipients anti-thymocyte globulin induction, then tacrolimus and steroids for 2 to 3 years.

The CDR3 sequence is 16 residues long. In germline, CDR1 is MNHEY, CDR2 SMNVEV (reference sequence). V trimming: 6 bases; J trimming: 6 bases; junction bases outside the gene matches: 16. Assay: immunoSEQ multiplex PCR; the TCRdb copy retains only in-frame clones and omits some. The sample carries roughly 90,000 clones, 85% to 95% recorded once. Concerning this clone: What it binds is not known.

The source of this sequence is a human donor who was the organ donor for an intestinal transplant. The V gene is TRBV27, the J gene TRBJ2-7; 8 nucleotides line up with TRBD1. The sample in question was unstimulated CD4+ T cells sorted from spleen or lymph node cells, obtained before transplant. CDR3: CASSLMTGTGTLEQYF. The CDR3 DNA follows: TGTGCCAGCAGCCTAATGACCGGGACAGGAACTCTCGAGCAGTACTTC.